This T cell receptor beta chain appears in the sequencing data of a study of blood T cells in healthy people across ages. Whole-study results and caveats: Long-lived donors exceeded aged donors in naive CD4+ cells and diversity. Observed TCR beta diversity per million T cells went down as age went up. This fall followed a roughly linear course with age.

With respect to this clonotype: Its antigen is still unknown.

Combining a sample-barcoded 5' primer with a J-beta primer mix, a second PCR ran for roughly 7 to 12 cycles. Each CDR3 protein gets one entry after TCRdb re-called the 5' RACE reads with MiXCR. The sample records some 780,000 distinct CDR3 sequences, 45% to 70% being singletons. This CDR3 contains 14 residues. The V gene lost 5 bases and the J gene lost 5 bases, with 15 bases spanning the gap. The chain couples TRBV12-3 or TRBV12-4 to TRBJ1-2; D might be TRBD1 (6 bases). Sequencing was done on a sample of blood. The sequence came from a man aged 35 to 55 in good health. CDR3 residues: CASSRTGMRYGYTF. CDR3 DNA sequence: TGTGCCAGCAGTCGAACAGGGATGAGATATGGCTACACCTTC.